These 11 T cell receptor beta chains came from one sample sequenced in a study of Ad26.COV2.S vaccination and SARS-CoV-2 variants. The protocol was immunoSEQ multiplex PCR, while the TCRdb copy is restricted to in-frame clones and leaves out a portion. Of about 680,000 clones detected, more than 80% appear once; the ten largest clones hold over 1.3%. Treatment defined: some 20 received Ad26.COV2.S at low or high dose, single or two shots; roughly five received placebo; per-sample allocation not given. The investigators took samples on day 63 after the first vaccine or placebo injection. The sample was peripheral blood, taken in a trial of Ad26.COV2.S vaccine versus placebo. The source is a person aged 18-60 years who received the Ad26.COV2.S COVID-19 vaccine or a placebo.

The chain links TRBV4-3 to TRBJ1-1; D is unresolved. V gave up 0 bases and J gave up 1 base, with 6 bases separating them. The germline V gene encodes CDR1 LGHNA and CDR2 YSLEER. CDR3 length: 14 residues. The CDR3 coding sequence is TGCGCCAGCAGCCAAGAGCCGGGGAACACTGAAGCTTTCTTT. Translation: CASSQEPGNTEAFF.

Written as DNA, the CDR3 is TGTGCCATCACACCGCAGGGACCCTTCAATGAGCAGTTCTTC. This sequence encodes CAITPQGPFNEQFF. The V and J genes are TRBV10-3 and TRBJ2-1; D may correspond to TRBD1 or TRBD2 (5 bases each). CDR3 length: 14 amino acids. Germline V CDR1 and CDR2: ENHRY, SYGVKD. V was trimmed by 7 bases and J by 6 bases, leaving 16 bases between them.

This chain links TRBV7-9 with TRBJ2-6; TRBD2 is a possible D gene (5 bases). Trimming took off 5 bases at V and 2 bases at J, with 13 bases between the two ends. This CDR3 is built from 16 residues. Germline-derived CDR1 and CDR2 are SEHNR and FQNEAQ (reference sequence). Written as DNA, the CDR3 is TGTGCCAGCAGCCAAGGGAGAGGTCCTGGGGCCAACGTCCTGACTTTC. It yields the protein CASSQGRGPGANVLTF.

The chain uses TRBV7-2 and TRBJ1-2; D gene unclear. The CDR3 has 13 residues. The V end lost 5 bases, the J end lost 9 bases, and 16 bases lay between the germline ends. CDR1 is SGHTA, CDR2 FQGNSA, per germline. The CDR3 bases are TGTGCCAGCAGCATACCCCAAGGGCCCCGCTACACCTTC. It specifies CASSIPQGPRYTF.

CDR3 nucleotides: TGTGCCAGTGGGACAGTCAGGACTGAAGCTTTCTTT. This gives the protein CASGTVRTEAFF. The chain has TRBV6-5 and TRBJ1-1; 7 positions match TRBD1. V lost 9 bases to trimming and J lost 5 bases; unmatched junction nucleotides: 6. CDR3 length equals 12 residues. Germline assignment: CDR1 MNHEY and CDR2 SVGAGI.

In the case of this clone: Sequence at one end of the junction differs from germline and may be a read error. This chain links TRBV4-3 with TRBJ1-2, with D unclear. The CDR3 spans 15 residues. Germline-derived CDR1 and CDR2 are LGHNA and YSLEER. CDR3 protein: CASGQDALPRYGYTF. The CDR3 DNA reads TGCGCCAGCGGCCAAGACGCCCTCCCACGTTATGGCTACACCTTC.

The chain recombines TRBV2 with TRBJ1-5, with 7 bases aligning to TRBD1. Germline lookup yields CDR1 SNHLY and CDR2 FYNNEI. This CDR3 has 15 residues. The V segment lost 3 bases and the J segment 7 bases; nucleotides outside the gene matches: 9. This CDR3 reads CASSDQGGIGQPQHF. As DNA, the CDR3 is TGTGCCAGCAGTGACCAGGGGGGGATTGGGCAGCCCCAGCATTTT. The full variable domain, completed using reference TRBV2 and TRBJ1-5, is EPEVTQTPSHQVTQMGQEVILRCVPISNHLYFYWYRQILGQKVEFLVSFYNNEISEKSEIFDDQFSVERPDGSNFTLKIRSTKLEDSAMYFCASSDQGGIGQPQHFGDGTRLSIL.

This clone was detected once. The chain has TRBV7-2 and TRBJ2-7, with D uncertain. Germline V CDR1 and CDR2: SGHTA, FQGNSA. Trimming left V 1 base short and J 4 bases short, with 5 bases between. This CDR3 comprises 12 residues. CDR3 amino acids: CASSLDLYEQYF. The CDR3 DNA is TGTGCCAGCAGCTTAGATCTGTACGAGCAGTACTTC.

The genes are TRBV19 and TRBJ1-6; no clear D gene. Trimming shortened V by 8 bases and J by 5 bases, and 10 bases separated the two germline ends. Germline V gene data show CDR1 as LNHDA and CDR2 as SQIVND (reference sequence). This CDR3 has 13 amino acids. The CDR3, as DNA: TGTGCCAGTGCGGTGTCAAATAATTCACCCCTCCACTTT. It is translated as CASAVSNNSPLHF. Combining the CDR3 with reference TRBV19 and TRBJ1-6 gives the whole variable domain DGGITQSPKYLFRKEGQNVTLSCEQNLNHDAMYWYRQDPGQGLRLIYYSQIVNDFQKGDIAEGYSVSREKKESFPLTVTSAQKNPTAFYLCASAVSNNSPLHFGNGTRLTVT.

The chain uses TRBV5-6 and TRBJ2-7, with 10 bases matching TRBD1. This CDR3 is 15 amino acids long. Trimming at V came to 3 bases and at J to 9 bases, leaving 12 bases not matched to a gene. The germline CDR1 and CDR2 sequences are SGHDT and YYEEEE. The DNA of the CDR3 is TGTGCCAGCAGCTCGGGACAGGGGCCTCCGGTGGGGCAGTACTTC. Amino acids: CASSSGQGPPVGQYF.

The V gene is TRBV5-4, the J gene TRBJ2-7; D might be TRBD1 or TRBD2, each matching 5 bases. CDR1 and CDR2 from the germline V gene are SGHNT and YYREEE (reference sequence). Deletions cut 4 bases from V and 3 bases from J, with 17 bases between. This CDR3 region has 15 residues. CDR3 nucleotide sequence: TGTGCCAGCAGCCGACCGGGGACCTCGAACTACGAGCAGTACTTC. It specifies CASSRPGTSNYEQYF.